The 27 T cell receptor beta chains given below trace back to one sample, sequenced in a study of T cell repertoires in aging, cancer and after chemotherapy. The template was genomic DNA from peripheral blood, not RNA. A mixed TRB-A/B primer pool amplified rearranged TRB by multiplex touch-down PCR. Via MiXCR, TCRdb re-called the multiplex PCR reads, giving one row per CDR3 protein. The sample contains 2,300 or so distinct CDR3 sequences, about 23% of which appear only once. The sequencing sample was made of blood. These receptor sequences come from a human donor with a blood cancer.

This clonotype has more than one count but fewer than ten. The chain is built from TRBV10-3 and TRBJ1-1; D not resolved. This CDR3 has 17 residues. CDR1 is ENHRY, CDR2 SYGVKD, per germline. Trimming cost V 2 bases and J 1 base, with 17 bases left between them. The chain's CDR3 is CAISEVRRGPRNTEAFF. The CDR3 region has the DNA TGTGCCATCAGTGAGGTTCGTCGTGGCCCAAGGAACACTGAAGCTTTCTTT.

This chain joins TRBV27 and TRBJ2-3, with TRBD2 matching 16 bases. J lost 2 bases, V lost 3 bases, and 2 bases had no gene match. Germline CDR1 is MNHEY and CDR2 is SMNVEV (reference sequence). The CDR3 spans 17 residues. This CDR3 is CASSLGLAGGITDTQYF. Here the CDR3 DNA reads TGTGCCAGCAGTTTGGGACTAGCGGGAGGGATCACAGATACGCAGTATTTT.

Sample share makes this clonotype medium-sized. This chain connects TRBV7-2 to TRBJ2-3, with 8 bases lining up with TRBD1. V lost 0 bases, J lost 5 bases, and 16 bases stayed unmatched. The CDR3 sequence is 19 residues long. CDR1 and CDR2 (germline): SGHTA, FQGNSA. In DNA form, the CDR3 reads TGTGCCAGCAGCTTAGCGTTTTTAGGACCCGGACAGGGCAGAGATACGCAGTATTTT. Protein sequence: CASSLAFLGPGQGRDTQYF. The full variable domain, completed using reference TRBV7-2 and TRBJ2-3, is GAGVSQSPSNKVTEKGKDVELRCDPISGHTALYWYRQSLGQGLEFLIYFQGNSAPDKSGLPSDRFSAERTGGSVSTLTIQRTQQEDSAVYLCASSLAFLGPGQGRDTQYFGPGTRLTVL.

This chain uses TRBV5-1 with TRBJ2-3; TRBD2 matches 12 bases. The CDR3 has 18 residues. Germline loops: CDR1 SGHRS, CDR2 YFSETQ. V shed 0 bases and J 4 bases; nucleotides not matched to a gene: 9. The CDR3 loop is CASSLVPQLAGGSDTQYF. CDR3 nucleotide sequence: TGCGCCAGCAGCTTGGTCCCTCAACTAGCGGGGGGTTCAGATACGCAGTATTTT.

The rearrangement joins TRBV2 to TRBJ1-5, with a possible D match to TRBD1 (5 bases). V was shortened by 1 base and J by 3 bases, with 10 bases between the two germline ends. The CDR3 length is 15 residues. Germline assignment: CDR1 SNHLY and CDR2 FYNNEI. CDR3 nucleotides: TGTGCCAGCAGTGAAGGTTCAGGGTTCAATCAGCCCCAGCATTTT. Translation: CASSEGSGFNQPQHF.

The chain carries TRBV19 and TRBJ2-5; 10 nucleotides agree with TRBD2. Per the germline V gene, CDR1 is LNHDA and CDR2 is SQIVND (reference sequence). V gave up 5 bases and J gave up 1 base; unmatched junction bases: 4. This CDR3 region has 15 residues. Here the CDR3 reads CASSSRTSGQETQYF. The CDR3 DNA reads TGTGCCAGTAGTTCCCGGACTAGCGGCCAAGAGACCCAGTACTTC.

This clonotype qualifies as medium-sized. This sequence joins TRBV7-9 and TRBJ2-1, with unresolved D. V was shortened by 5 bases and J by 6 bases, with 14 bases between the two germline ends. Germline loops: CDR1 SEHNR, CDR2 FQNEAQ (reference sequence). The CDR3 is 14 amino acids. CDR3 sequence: CASSTPDETNEQFF. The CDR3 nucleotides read TGTGCCAGCAGCACTCCTGACGAGACCAATGAGCAGTTCTTC.

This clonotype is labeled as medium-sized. This CDR3 reads CATSDLDPSSSYNEQFF. The CDR3 DNA reads TGTGCCACCAGTGATTTGGACCCGAGTAGCTCCTACAATGAGCAGTTCTTC. J is TRBJ2-1 and V is TRBV24-1; D gene uncertain. V was trimmed by 0 bases and J by 0 bases, leaving 11 bases between them. This CDR3 spans 17 amino acids. Per germline, CDR1 KGHDR and CDR2 SFDVKD.

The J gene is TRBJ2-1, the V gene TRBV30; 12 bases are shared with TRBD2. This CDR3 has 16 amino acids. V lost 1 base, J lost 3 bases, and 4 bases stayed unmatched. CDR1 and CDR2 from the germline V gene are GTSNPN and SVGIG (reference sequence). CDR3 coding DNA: TGTGCCTGGAGTGGATCGACTAGCGGGAGCTACAATGAGCAGTTCTTC. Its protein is CAWSGSTSGSYNEQFF.

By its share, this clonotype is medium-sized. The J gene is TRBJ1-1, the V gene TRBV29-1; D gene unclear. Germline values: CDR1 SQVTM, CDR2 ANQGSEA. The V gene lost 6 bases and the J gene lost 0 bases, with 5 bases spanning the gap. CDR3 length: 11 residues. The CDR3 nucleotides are TGCAGCGTGAGGATGAACACTGAAGCTTTCTTT. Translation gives CSVRMNTEAFF.

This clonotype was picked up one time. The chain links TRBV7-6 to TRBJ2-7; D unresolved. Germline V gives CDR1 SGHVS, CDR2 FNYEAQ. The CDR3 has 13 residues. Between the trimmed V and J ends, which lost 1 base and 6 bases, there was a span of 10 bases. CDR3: CASSLGTGGEQYV. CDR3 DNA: TGTGCCAGCAGCTTAGGGACGGGTGGCGAGCAGTACGTC.

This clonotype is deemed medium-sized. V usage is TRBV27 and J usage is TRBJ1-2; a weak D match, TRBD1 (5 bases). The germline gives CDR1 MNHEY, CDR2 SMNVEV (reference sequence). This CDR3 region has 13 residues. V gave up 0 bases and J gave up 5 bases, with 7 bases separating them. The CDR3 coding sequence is TGTGCCAGCAGTTTATCTGCAGGGTATGGCTACACCTTC. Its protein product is CASSLSAGYGYTF.

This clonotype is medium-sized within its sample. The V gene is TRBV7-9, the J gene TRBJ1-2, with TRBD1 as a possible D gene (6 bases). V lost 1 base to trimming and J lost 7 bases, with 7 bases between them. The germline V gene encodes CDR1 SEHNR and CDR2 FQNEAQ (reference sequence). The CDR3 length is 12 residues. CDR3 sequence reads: CASSLEGGGYTF. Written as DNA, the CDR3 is TGTGCCAGCAGCTTAGAAGGGGGTGGCTACACCTTC.

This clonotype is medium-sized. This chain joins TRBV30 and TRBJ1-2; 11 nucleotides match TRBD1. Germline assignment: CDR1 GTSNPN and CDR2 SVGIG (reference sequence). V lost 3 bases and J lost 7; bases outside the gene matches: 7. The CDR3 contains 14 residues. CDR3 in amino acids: CAWRRDRGASGYTF. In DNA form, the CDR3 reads TGTGCCTGGAGACGGGACAGGGGGGCGAGTGGCTACACCTTC.

In DNA form, the CDR3 reads TGCAGTGTAGGTCAGGGGAACACTGAAGCTTTCTTT. Translating it yields CSVGQGNTEAFF. V usage is TRBV20-1 and J usage is TRBJ1-1, with D perhaps matching TRBD1 (5 bases). CDR3 length: 12 residues. The V end was cut by 7 bases, the J end by 1 base, with 10 bases between. Germline CDR1 DFQATT, CDR2 SNEGSKA (reference sequence).

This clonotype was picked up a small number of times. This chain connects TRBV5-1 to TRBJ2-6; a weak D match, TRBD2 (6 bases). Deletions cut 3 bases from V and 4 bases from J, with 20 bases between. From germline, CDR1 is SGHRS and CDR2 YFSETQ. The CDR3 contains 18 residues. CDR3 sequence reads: CASSSQATRSFGANVLTF. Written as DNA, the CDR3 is TGCGCCAGCAGCTCCCAAGCGACTAGGAGTTTCGGGGCCAACGTCCTGACTTTC.

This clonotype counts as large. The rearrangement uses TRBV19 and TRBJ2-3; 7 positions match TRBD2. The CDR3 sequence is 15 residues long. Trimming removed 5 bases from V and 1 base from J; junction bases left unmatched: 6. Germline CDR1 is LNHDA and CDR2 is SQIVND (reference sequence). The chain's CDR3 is CASSSSGVRTDTQYF. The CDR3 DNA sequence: TGTGCCAGTAGTTCTAGCGGAGTACGCACAGATACGCAGTATTTT.

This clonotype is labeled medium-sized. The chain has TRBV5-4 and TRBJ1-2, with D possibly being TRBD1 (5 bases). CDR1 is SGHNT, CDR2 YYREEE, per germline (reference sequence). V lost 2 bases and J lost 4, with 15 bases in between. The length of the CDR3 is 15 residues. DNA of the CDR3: TGTGCCAGCAGCTTACCGGGACGGGGAATCTATGGCTACACCTTC. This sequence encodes CASSLPGRGIYGYTF.

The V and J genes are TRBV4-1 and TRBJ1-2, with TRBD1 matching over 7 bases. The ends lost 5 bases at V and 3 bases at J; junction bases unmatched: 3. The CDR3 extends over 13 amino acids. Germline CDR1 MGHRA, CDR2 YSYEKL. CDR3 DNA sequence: TGCGCCAGCAGCAATCAGGGGGACTATGGCTACACCTTC. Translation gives CASSNQGDYGYTF.

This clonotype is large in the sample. This chain's CDR3 is CASSLELTSGRYNEQFF. In nucleotides, the CDR3 is TGTGCCAGCAGCTTAGAACTGACTAGCGGGAGGTACAATGAGCAGTTCTTC. The chain couples TRBV11-3 to TRBJ2-1, with TRBD2 matching 13 bases. The CDR3 length is 17 residues. CDR1 is SGHNT and CDR2 is YENEEA in the germline V gene. V trimming: 0 bases; J trimming: 4 bases; junction bases outside the gene matches: 3.

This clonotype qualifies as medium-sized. CDR3 sequence reads: CASTRQGATGNTIYF. DNA of the CDR3: TGTGCCAGCACTCGACAGGGGGCTACTGGAAACACCATATATTTT. The chain links TRBV6-1 to TRBJ1-3; TRBD1 matches 10 bases. The CDR3 has 15 amino acids. The V segment lost 7 bases and the J segment 2 bases; nucleotides outside the gene matches: 5. Germline V gene lookup returns CDR1 MNHNS and CDR2 SASEGT.

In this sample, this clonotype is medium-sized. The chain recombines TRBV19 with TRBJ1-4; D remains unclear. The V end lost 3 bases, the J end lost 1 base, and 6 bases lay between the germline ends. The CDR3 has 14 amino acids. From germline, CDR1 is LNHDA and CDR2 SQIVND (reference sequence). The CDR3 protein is CASSISKTNEKLFF. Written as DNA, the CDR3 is TGTGCCAGTAGTATCTCGAAAACTAATGAAAAACTGTTTTTT.

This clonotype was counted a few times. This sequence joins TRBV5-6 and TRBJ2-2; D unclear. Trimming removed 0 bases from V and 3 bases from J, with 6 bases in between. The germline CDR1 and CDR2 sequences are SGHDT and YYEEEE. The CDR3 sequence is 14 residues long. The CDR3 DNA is TGTGCCAGCAGCTTGGGCCGGGACACCGGGGAGCTGTTTTTT. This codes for CASSLGRDTGELFF.

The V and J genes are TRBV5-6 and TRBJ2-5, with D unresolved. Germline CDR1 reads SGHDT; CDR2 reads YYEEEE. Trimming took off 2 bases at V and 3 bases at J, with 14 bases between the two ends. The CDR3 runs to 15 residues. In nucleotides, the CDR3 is TGTGCCAGCAGCTTAGCAGCGCAAACCGAAGAGACCCAGTACTTC. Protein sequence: CASSLAAQTEETQYF.

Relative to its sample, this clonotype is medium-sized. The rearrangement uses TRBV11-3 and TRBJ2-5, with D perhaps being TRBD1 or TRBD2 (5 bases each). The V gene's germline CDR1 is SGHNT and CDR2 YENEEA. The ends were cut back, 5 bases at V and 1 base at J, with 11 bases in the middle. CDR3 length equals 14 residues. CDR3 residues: CASSLRDGQETQYF. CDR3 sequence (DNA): TGTGCCAGCAGCCTTCGGGACGGCCAAGAGACCCAGTACTTC.

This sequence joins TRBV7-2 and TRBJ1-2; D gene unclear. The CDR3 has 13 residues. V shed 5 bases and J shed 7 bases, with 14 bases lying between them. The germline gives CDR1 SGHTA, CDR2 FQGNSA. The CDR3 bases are TGTGCCAGCAGCACCGCGTGGTTAGGTGGCTACACCTTC. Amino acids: CASSTAWLGGYTF.

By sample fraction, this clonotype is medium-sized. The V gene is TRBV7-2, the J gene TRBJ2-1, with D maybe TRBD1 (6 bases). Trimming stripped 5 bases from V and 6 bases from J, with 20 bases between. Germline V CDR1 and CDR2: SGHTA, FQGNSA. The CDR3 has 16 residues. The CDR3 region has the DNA TGTGCCAGCAGCGCGCATCGGGTGACAGGAATCAATGAGCAGTTCTTC. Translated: CASSAHRVTGINEQFF.